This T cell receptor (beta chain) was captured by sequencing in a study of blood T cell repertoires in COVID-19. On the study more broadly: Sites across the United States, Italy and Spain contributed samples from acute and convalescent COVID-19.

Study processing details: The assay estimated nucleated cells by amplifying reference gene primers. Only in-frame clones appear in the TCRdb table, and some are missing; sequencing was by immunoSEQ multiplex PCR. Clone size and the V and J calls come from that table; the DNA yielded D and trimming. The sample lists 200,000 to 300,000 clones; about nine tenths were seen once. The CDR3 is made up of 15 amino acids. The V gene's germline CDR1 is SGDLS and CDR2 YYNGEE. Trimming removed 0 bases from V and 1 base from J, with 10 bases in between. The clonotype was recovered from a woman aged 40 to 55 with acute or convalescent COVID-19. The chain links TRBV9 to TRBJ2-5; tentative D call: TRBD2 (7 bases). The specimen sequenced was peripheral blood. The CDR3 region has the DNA TGTGCCAGCAGCGTAGGGGGGGGCCCCCAAGAGACCCAGTACTTC. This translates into CASSVGGGPQETQYF.